Shown below are 30 T cell receptor beta chains from a single sample sequenced in a study of control samples from healthy donors and cancer patients. Assay used: immunoSEQ multiplex PCR; TCRdb lists only in-frame clones, some missing. Among some 120,000 clones listed, 80% to 90% were seen once. The specimen was blood. The receptors were gathered from a man aged 55 to 69 in good health.

The CDR3 coding sequence is TGTGCCAGCAGCCGACAGGGGATCGGTGAAGCTTTCTTT. It is translated as CASSRQGIGEAFF. The gene calls are TRBV2 and TRBJ1-1; 8 positions agree with TRBD1. Trimming took 6 bases from V and 7 from J; bases not matched to a gene: 7. The CDR3 sequence is 13 residues long. Germline-derived CDR1 and CDR2 are SNHLY and FYNNEI.

The chain uses TRBV27 and TRBJ2-7; no clear D. The germline gives CDR1 MNHEY, CDR2 SMNVEV (reference sequence). Between the trimmed V and J ends, which lost 3 bases and 2 bases, there was a span of 8 bases. CDR3 length: 13 amino acids. Written as DNA, the CDR3 is TGTGCCAGCAGTTTTTCAGGTCCCTACGAGCAGTACTTC. Translation: CASSFSGPYEQYF.

This chain links TRBV2 with TRBJ1-5; the D is unclear. The V end lost 5 bases, the J end lost 0 bases, and 11 bases lay between the germline ends. CDR3 size: 15 residues. Germline CDR1 is SNHLY and CDR2 is FYNNEI. The CDR3 DNA follows: TGTGCCAGCAGTCCTCCATCTTATAGCAATCAGCCCCAGCATTTT. Its translation: CASSPPSYSNQPQHF.

V gene TRBV3-1 (or the pseudogene TRBV3-2) combines with J gene TRBJ2-7; D assignment may be TRBD1 or TRBD2 (5 bases each). This CDR3 spans 16 amino acids. V was trimmed by 4 bases and J by 6 bases, leaving 22 bases between them. Looked up from germline, CDR1 is LGHDT and CDR2 is YNNKEL (reference sequence). CDR3 sequence (DNA): TGTGCCAGCAGCCTGCCTATGGGGACGTCGCCGGGCGAGCAGTACTTC. It specifies CASSLPMGTSPGEQYF.

The rearrangement links TRBV6-5 to TRBJ2-1; 8 nucleotides align to TRBD2. V lost 4 bases and J lost 8; bases outside the gene matches: 13. This CDR3 is built from 16 residues. The germline V gene has CDR1 MNHEY and CDR2 SVGAGI. The CDR3 DNA reads as TGTGCCAGCAGTTTCGACGGGGGACTAGAAGGCGATGAGCAGTTCTTC. Translated: CASSFDGGLEGDEQFF.

J is TRBJ2-4 and V is TRBV19, with 7 bases aligning to TRBD1. Germline values: CDR1 LNHDA, CDR2 SQIVND (reference sequence). Trimming removed 6 bases from V and 0 bases from J; junction bases left unmatched: 11. The CDR3 covers 17 residues. The CDR3 DNA reads TGTGCCAGTAGGGAGGCAGGGGGAGTTCAAGCCAAAAACATTCAGTACTTC. This translates into CASREAGGVQAKNIQYF.

The CDR3 loop reads CASSFLYSGTVNTEAFF. DNA for the CDR3: TGTGCCAGCAGTTTTCTCTATTCCGGGACCGTGAACACTGAAGCTTTCTTT. The rearrangement links TRBV27 to TRBJ1-1; D is possibly TRBD1 (5 bases). CDR1 is MNHEY, CDR2 SMNVEV, per germline (reference sequence). V was pared by 3 bases and J by 0 bases, with 17 bases between. This CDR3 is built from 17 residues.

This chain joins TRBV5-1 and TRBJ2-3; maybe TRBD2 (6 bases). The CDR3 length is 14 residues. The germline V gene has CDR1 SGHRS and CDR2 YFSETQ. The V and J ends lost 1 base and 6 bases respectively, with 12 bases between them. CDR3 region: CASSLPVGSDTQYF. The CDR3 bases are TGCGCCAGCAGCTTGCCCGTCGGGAGCGATACGCAGTATTTT.

The chain couples TRBV9 to TRBJ1-3, with 10 bases lining up with TRBD1. This CDR3 is 15 amino acids long. The V segment lost 4 bases and the J segment 3 bases; nucleotides outside the gene matches: 4. The V gene's germline CDR1 is SGDLS and CDR2 YYNGEE. CDR3: CASSTGQGGGNTIYF. CDR3 nucleotide sequence: TGTGCCAGCAGCACCGGACAGGGGGGTGGAAACACCATATATTTT.

The rearrangement links TRBV4-1 to TRBJ2-1, with 10 bases matching TRBD2. This CDR3 region has 16 residues. Germline V gives CDR1 MGHRA, CDR2 YSYEKL. With 4 bases clipped from V and 5 bases from J, the junction kept 8 bases outside the gene matches. CDR3 in DNA: TGCGCCAGCAGCCGAGTAGCGGGGGGCGGGGACAATGAGCAGTTCTTC. Translating gives CASSRVAGGGDNEQFF.

This clone came up a few times. The V and J genes are TRBV7-2 and TRBJ1-1; D remains ambiguous. Deletions cut 4 bases from V and 0 bases from J, with 9 bases between. Germline V CDR1 and CDR2: SGHTA, FQGNSA. This CDR3 region has 14 residues. The CDR3 loop is CASSSSVVNTEAFF. The CDR3 DNA follows: TGTGCCAGCAGCTCCTCCGTGGTGAACACTGAAGCTTTCTTT.

The gene calls are TRBV7-8 and TRBJ1-1; TRBD1 matches at 8 bases. The germline CDR1 and CDR2 sequences are SGHVS and FQNEAQ. CDR3 length: 16 amino acids. V shed 2 bases and J 1 base; nucleotides not matched to a gene: 6. The CDR3 region has the DNA TGTGCCAGCAGCTTACCCTTAGGGACAGGGAACACTGAAGCTTTCTTT. It translates to CASSLPLGTGNTEAFF. Filled out from reference TRBV7-8 and TRBJ1-1, the complete variable domain reads GAGVSQSPRYKVAKRGQDVALRCDPISGHVSLFWYQQALGQGPEFLTYFQNEAQLDKSGLPSDRFFAERPEGSVSTLKIQRTQQEDSAVYLCASSLPLGTGNTEAFFGQGTRLTVV.

The J gene is TRBJ1-3, the V gene TRBV21-1; the tabulated D call, TRBD1, remains unverified against the DNA. TRBV21-1 has pseudogene status. The CDR3 spans 21 residues. CDR3 sequence reads: CATKRVNGGDRGRRAGNTIYF. The CDR3 DNA follows: TGTGCCACCAAGAGGGTAAATGGGGGTGACAGGGGGCGCAGGGCTGGAAACACCATATATTTT.

The CDR3 DNA is TGTGCCAGCAGGGTCCCAAAGCGGGACAGCTCGAGCAATCAGCCCCAGCATTTT. It codes for CASRVPKRDSSSNQPQHF. The V call is TRBV11-2, the J call TRBJ1-5; 7 nucleotides line up with TRBD1. Trimming at V came to 6 bases and at J to 1 base, leaving 15 bases not matched to a gene. In germline, CDR1 is SGHAT, CDR2 FQNNGV. The CDR3 is 18 amino acids.

This chain joins TRBV6-1 and TRBJ1-1; possibly TRBD1 for D (5 bases). V lost 2 bases and J 8 bases, leaving 15 bases between the germline ends. There are 14 residues in the CDR3. Germline V lookup: CDR1 MNHNS, CDR2 SASEGT. This CDR3 is CASSELRDEVEAFF. The DNA of the CDR3 is TGTGCCAGCAGTGAATTGAGGGACGAGGTAGAAGCTTTCTTT.

The chain recombines TRBV4-1 with TRBJ1-4; unclear D gene. Germline CDR1 is MGHRA and CDR2 is YSYEKL. V lost 0 bases to trimming and J lost 8 bases, with 13 bases between them. CDR3 size: 15 residues. Here the CDR3 reads CASSQDAFGGEKLFF. CDR3 sequence (DNA): TGCGCCAGCAGCCAAGATGCATTCGGAGGGGAAAAACTGTTTTTT.

This rearrangement joins TRBV12-3 or TRBV12-4 to TRBJ1-2; no firm D call. This CDR3 comprises 13 residues. V lost 4 bases, J lost 6 bases, and 12 bases lay in between. The CDR3 nucleotides are TGTGCCAGCAGTTACACCAGGAGGGATGGCTACACCTTC. Translation gives CASSYTRRDGYTF.

This clone has more than one count but fewer than ten. The chain employs TRBV7-7 and TRBJ2-7; D uncertain. The CDR3 extends over 13 amino acids. Germline CDR1 is SSHAT and CDR2 is FNYEAQ (reference sequence). Trimming shortened V by 7 bases and J by 5 bases, and 15 bases separated the two germline ends. CDR3 region: CASTFTLEHEQYF. Here the CDR3 DNA reads TGTGCCAGCACCTTCACCTTGGAGCACGAGCAGTACTTC.

The chain has TRBV18 and TRBJ1-1, with 7 bases identical to TRBD1. The CDR3 covers 14 residues. The germline V gene has CDR1 KGHSH and CDR2 LQKENI. V lost 3 bases to trimming and J lost 6 bases; unmatched junction nucleotides: 7. The CDR3 spells CASSPYDRVSEAFF. The CDR3 bases are TGTGCCAGCTCACCTTACGACAGGGTATCTGAAGCTTTCTTT. The full variable domain, completed using reference TRBV18 and TRBJ1-1, is NAGVMQNPRHLVRRRGQEARLRCSPMKGHSHVYWYRQLPEEGLKFMVYLQKENIIDESGMPKERFSAEFPKEGPSILRIQQVVRGDSAAYFCASSPYDRVSEAFFGQGTRLTVV.

The V call is TRBV5-1, the J call TRBJ2-5; 16 nucleotides align to TRBD2. The CDR3 runs 17 residues. Trimming at V came to 3 bases and at J to 4 bases, leaving 6 bases not matched to a gene. The germline V gene encodes CDR1 SGHRS and CDR2 YFSETQ. The CDR3 sequence is CASSSGTSGGAAETQYF. In DNA form, the CDR3 reads TGCGCCAGCAGCTCCGGGACTAGCGGGGGGGCCGCAGAGACCCAGTACTTC.

The chain has TRBV29-1 and TRBJ2-1, with D perhaps TRBD2 (5 bases). Trimming removed 7 bases at V and 0 bases at J, with 13 bases between. Germline V lookup: CDR1 SQVTM, CDR2 ANQGSEA. This CDR3 has 14 amino acids. The CDR3 here is CSADGVDSYNEQFF. The CDR3 DNA follows: TGCAGCGCTGACGGGGTGGACTCCTACAATGAGCAGTTCTTC.

The chain uses TRBV19 and TRBJ1-2, with D unclear. The V end lost 2 bases, the J end lost 4 bases, and 8 bases lay between the germline ends. Per the germline V gene, CDR1 is LNHDA and CDR2 is SQIVND (reference sequence). CDR3 length: 13 amino acids. CDR3 nucleotide sequence: TGTGCCAGTAGTATACAGCACTCCTATGGCTACACCTTC. As protein: CASSIQHSYGYTF.

This chain joins TRBV3-1 (or the pseudogene TRBV3-2) and TRBJ2-7; D possibly corresponds to TRBD1 (6 bases). V lost 5 bases to trimming and J lost 2 bases, with 10 bases between them. Per germline, CDR1 LGHDT and CDR2 YNNKEL (reference sequence). The CDR3 is 13 residues long. The chain's CDR3 is CASSSDRTYEQYF. The CDR3 DNA reads as TGTGCCAGCAGCTCCGACAGGACCTACGAGCAGTACTTC.

This clone was recorded a few times. The chain couples TRBV7-9 to TRBJ1-5, with TRBD1 matching 11 bases. Unmatched junction bases numbered 1, after V lost 1 base and J lost 5 bases. Germline V CDR1 and CDR2: SEHNR, FQNEAQ (reference sequence). CDR3 size: 15 residues. DNA of the CDR3: TGTGCCAGCAGCTTAGGGGGACAGGGGGATCAGCCCCAGCATTTT. The encoded protein is CASSLGGQGDQPQHF.

This rearrangement joins TRBV6-4 to TRBJ1-5; D is uncertain. CDR1 MRHNA and CDR2 SNTAGT come from the germline V gene. V was cut by 7 bases and J by 0 bases, with 28 bases left in between. The CDR3 is 20 amino acids. CDR3 loop: CASISLLYLLIYYSNQPQHF. As DNA, the CDR3 is TGTGCCAGCATTTCCCTACTCTATCTATTAATTTATTATAGCAATCAGCCCCAGCATTTT.

In its sample, this clone was seen once. CDR3 amino acids: CASSFGDWYNEQFF. As DNA, the CDR3 is TGCGCCAGCAGCTTTGGGGACTGGTACAATGAGCAGTTCTTC. The gene calls are TRBV5-1 and TRBJ2-1; perhaps TRBD2 as D (6 bases). V lost 2 bases and J lost 4, with 10 bases in between. CDR1 and CDR2 from the germline V gene are SGHRS and YFSETQ. The CDR3 has 14 amino acids.

The rearrangement uses TRBV27 and TRBJ2-1; D gene unclear. In germline, CDR1 is MNHEY, CDR2 SMNVEV (reference sequence). Trimming shortened V by 8 bases and J by 7 bases, and 6 bases separated the two germline ends. This CDR3 has 10 amino acids. The CDR3 region is CASGLNEQFF. The CDR3 nucleotides are TGTGCCAGCGGCCTTAATGAGCAGTTCTTC.

V is TRBV3-1 (or the pseudogene TRBV3-2) and J is TRBJ1-1; tentative D call: TRBD1 (6 bases). Per the germline V gene, CDR1 is LGHDT and CDR2 is YNNKEL (reference sequence). The CDR3 length is 13 residues. V was trimmed by 7 bases and J by 3 bases, leaving 12 bases between them. CDR3 region: CASNLGADTEAFF. Written as DNA, the CDR3 is TGTGCCAGCAACCTGGGGGCAGACACTGAAGCTTTCTTT.

This clone was seen at least ten times. The genes are TRBV19 and TRBJ1-1; D gene unclear. Deletions cut 6 bases from V and 0 bases from J, with 8 bases between. Germline V lookup: CDR1 LNHDA, CDR2 SQIVND (reference sequence). The CDR3 runs 13 residues. CDR3 DNA sequence: TGTGCCAGTAGGGTGAGGGTGAACACTGAAGCTTTCTTT. The encoded protein is CASRVRVNTEAFF. The variable domain in full, with the rest retrieved from reference TRBV19 and TRBJ1-1, is DGGITQSPKYLFRKEGQNVTLSCEQNLNHDAMYWYRQDPGQGLRLIYYSQIVNDFQKGDIAEGYSVSREKKESFPLTVTSAQKNPTAFYLCASRVRVNTEAFFGQGTRLTVV.

The chain combines TRBV30 with TRBJ2-1; no reliable D call. In germline, CDR1 is GTSNPN, CDR2 SVGIG (reference sequence). The V and J ends lost 2 bases and 9 bases respectively, with 14 bases between them. This CDR3 has 13 residues. The CDR3 bases are TGTGCCTGGAGTCGGATAGGGTCGAGTGAGCAGTTCTTC. This encodes CAWSRIGSSEQFF.